Below are 30 T cell receptor beta chains sequenced from a single sample in a study of blood T cell repertoires in COVID-19. Produced via immunoSEQ multiplex PCR; TCRdb's table is partial and in-frame only. This table holds roughly 100,000 clones, just over 85% found once. Sequencing was done on a sample of peripheral blood. These receptor sequences come from a human donor in a cohort sampled during active COVID-19.

This clone was observed a single time. The V call is TRBV28, the J call TRBJ2-7; 8 bases agree with TRBD1. CDR1 is MDHEN, CDR2 SYDVKM, per germline. V lost 7 bases to trimming and J lost 1 base; unmatched junction nucleotides: 12. The CDR3 length is 16 residues. This chain's CDR3 is CASTLGGGQASYEQYF. CDR3 sequence (DNA): TGTGCCAGCACCCTCGGAGGGGGACAGGCATCCTACGAGCAGTACTTC.

This clone was observed a handful of times. The chain has TRBV19 and TRBJ1-1; TRBD1 agrees at 7 bases. Germline V gene lookup returns CDR1 LNHDA and CDR2 SQIVND (reference sequence). The CDR3 runs 14 residues. J gave up 3 bases and V 6 bases, and 7 bases lay outside the gene matches. The CDR3 spells CASRSQGEDTEAFF. CDR3 coding DNA: TGTGCCAGTAGGAGCCAGGGGGAGGACACTGAAGCTTTCTTT.

The rearrangement joins TRBV5-6 to TRBJ2-7; TRBD1 matches 8 bases. The CDR3 is made up of 15 amino acids. The trim removed 3 bases at V and 2 bases at J, leaving 7 bases unmatched. Germline V gives CDR1 SGHDT, CDR2 YYEEEE. As DNA, the CDR3 is TGTGCCAGCAGCTCTCCCGACAGGGGCCCCTACGAGCAGTACTTC. Its translation is CASSSPDRGPYEQYF.

This rearrangement joins TRBV6-5 to TRBJ1-2; TRBD1 matches at 11 bases. V shed 1 base and J 8 bases; nucleotides not matched to a gene: 6. From germline, CDR1 is MNHEY and CDR2 SVGAGI. This CDR3 has 15 residues. The CDR3 DNA is TGTGCCAGCAGTTACTTCGGACAGGGGGCACTCGGCTACACCTTC. Protein: CASSYFGQGALGYTF.

The chain combines TRBV30 with TRBJ1-2; TRBD1 agrees at 10 bases. In germline, CDR1 is GTSNPN, CDR2 SVGIG (reference sequence). This CDR3 is built from 15 residues. Trimming took 2 bases from V and 9 from J; bases not matched to a gene: 12. This chain's CDR3 is CAWSSNFGTGESYTF. The CDR3 nucleotides read TGTGCCTGGAGTTCCAATTTCGGGACAGGGGAGAGCTACACCTTC.

The chain is built from TRBV19 and TRBJ2-7; 9 bases align to TRBD1. V dropped 5 bases and J dropped 6; count of bases not matched to a gene: 8. This CDR3 contains 14 residues. The germline V gene encodes CDR1 LNHDA and CDR2 SQIVND (reference sequence). The CDR3, as DNA: TGTGCCAGTAGTCCCCGGGACAGGGTGCGCGAGCAGTACTTC. Translated, it gives CASSPRDRVREQYF.

The chain links TRBV10-1 to TRBJ2-7, with a weak D call TRBD2 (6 bases). The CDR3 consists of 15 residues. Germline V gene sequence: CDR1 WNHNN, CDR2 SYGVQD (reference sequence). V was clipped by 0 bases and J by 2 bases, with 11 bases between them. In DNA form, the CDR3 reads TGCGCCAGCAGTGAGTCGCGGGGTAGGCCCTACGAGCAGTACTTC. It is translated as CASSESRGRPYEQYF.

The chain links TRBV7-8 to TRBJ1-4, with 8 bases matching TRBD1. V shed 4 bases and J 7 bases; nucleotides not matched to a gene: 11. CDR3 length equals 16 residues. Looked up from germline, CDR1 is SGHVS and CDR2 is FQNEAQ. The CDR3, as DNA: TGTGCCAGCAGCTCACGACCGGACAGGGTCCCTGAAAAACTGTTTTTT. Its protein product is CASSSRPDRVPEKLFF. The whole variable domain, remainder taken from reference TRBV7-8 and TRBJ1-4, is GAGVSQSPRYKVAKRGQDVALRCDPISGHVSLFWYQQALGQGPEFLTYFQNEAQLDKSGLPSDRFFAERPEGSVSTLKIQRTQQEDSAVYLCASSSRPDRVPEKLFFGSGTQLSVL.

A remark on this clone: This same CDR3 is encoded by further DNA sequences in the sample. The gene calls are TRBV12-3 or TRBV12-4 and TRBJ2-5; D gene unclear. Between the trimmed V and J ends, which lost 3 bases and 5 bases, there was a span of 4 bases. The CDR3 consists of 11 residues. CDR3 residues: CASSFRETQYF. Written as DNA, the CDR3 is TGTGCCAGCAGTTTTCGGGAGACCCAGTACTTC.

The chain is built from TRBV7-2 and TRBJ2-7, with D possibly being TRBD2 (6 bases). CDR1 SGHTA and CDR2 FQGNSA come from the germline V gene. The CDR3 is 14 amino acids. V lost 1 base, J lost 7 bases, and 14 bases lay in between. The CDR3 DNA reads TGTGCCAGCAGCTTAGAGTGGGCAGGGAGGGAGCAGTACTTC. This codes for CASSLEWAGREQYF.

The V call is TRBV23-1, the J call TRBJ2-1, with a weak D call TRBD2 (6 bases). TRBV23-1 belongs to the ORF category, with a function that is uncertain. This CDR3 is built from 18 residues. The ends were cut back, 7 bases at V and 3 bases at J, with 25 bases in the middle. This CDR3 is CASNPREALGGFYNEQFF. The CDR3 coding sequence is TGCGCCAGCAACCCCCGTGAGGCCTTGGGAGGATTCTACAATGAGCAGTTCTTC.

This sequence joins TRBV7-9 and TRBJ1-1; D gene uncertain. V dropped 1 base and J dropped 8 bases, with 11 bases sitting between them. This CDR3 spans 13 amino acids. Germline V gene lookup returns CDR1 SEHNR and CDR2 FQNEAQ (reference sequence). The CDR3 coding sequence is TGTGCCAGCAGCTTAGAAACTCGGTCGGAAGCTTTCTTT. Amino acids: CASSLETRSEAFF.

The chain couples TRBV4-2 to TRBJ2-1, with TRBD2 identical over 8 bases. The J segment lost 7 bases and the V segment lost 1 base, leaving 9 bases of the junction unmatched. This CDR3 has 16 residues. Germline CDR1 is LGHNA and CDR2 is YNFKEQ. The CDR3 here is CASSQGIQRELNEQFF. The CDR3 nucleotides are TGTGCCAGCAGCCAAGGAATACAGCGGGAGCTTAATGAGCAGTTCTTC.

The chain joins TRBV27 to TRBJ2-7, with D perhaps TRBD2 (5 bases). V shed 2 bases and J shed 3 bases, with 14 bases lying between them. This CDR3 is built from 15 residues. CDR1 and CDR2 (germline): MNHEY, SMNVEV (reference sequence). The CDR3 spells CASSLAAGRSYEQYF. The CDR3 nucleotides are TGTGCCAGCAGTTTAGCGGCGGGTCGTAGCTACGAGCAGTACTTC.

The chain joins TRBV9 to TRBJ2-1; weak D call: TRBD1 (5 bases). This CDR3 has 15 residues. Germline V CDR1 and CDR2: SGDLS, YYNGEE. Trimming left V 0 bases short and J 1 base short, with 8 bases between. The CDR3 DNA sequence: TGTGCCAGCAGCGTAGGGGCAGGGTCCTACAATGAGCAGTTCTTC. Amino acid sequence: CASSVGAGSYNEQFF.

The CDR3 sequence: CAGVERTYEQYF. In DNA form, the CDR3 reads TGTGCCGGCGTGGAGAGAACCTACGAGCAGTACTTC. V usage is TRBV7-8 and J usage is TRBJ2-7; D gene uncertain. CDR1 and CDR2 from the germline V gene are SGHVS and FQNEAQ. The CDR3 consists of 12 residues. V lost 11 bases to trimming and J lost 2 bases, with 13 bases between them.

The chain recombines TRBV19 with TRBJ2-1; 7 bases are shared with TRBD1. CDR3 length: 14 amino acids. Germline lookup yields CDR1 LNHDA and CDR2 SQIVND (reference sequence). V was pared by 7 bases and J by 6 bases, with 9 bases of the junction left unmatched. The CDR3 region has the DNA TGTGCCAGTACCCGACGACAGGGTATCAATGAGCAGTTCTTC. This codes for CASTRRQGINEQFF. Together with reference TRBV19 and TRBJ2-1, the CDR3 gives the full variable domain: DGGITQSPKYLFRKEGQNVTLSCEQNLNHDAMYWYRQDPGQGLRLIYYSQIVNDFQKGDIAEGYSVSREKKESFPLTVTSAQKNPTAFYLCASTRRQGINEQFFGPGTRLTVL.

V usage is TRBV5-4 and J usage is TRBJ1-3, with TRBD1 matching 7 bases. CDR3 length equals 16 residues. CDR1 is SGHNT and CDR2 is YYREEE in the germline V gene (reference sequence). V gave up 4 bases and J gave up 0 bases; unmatched junction bases: 7. Here the CDR3 reads CASSPRGTASGNTIYF. In nucleotides, the CDR3 is TGTGCCAGCAGCCCCAGAGGGACAGCCTCTGGAAACACCATATATTTT. Filled out from reference TRBV5-4 and TRBJ1-3, the complete variable domain reads ETGVTQSPTHLIKTRGQQVTLRCSSQSGHNTVSWYQQALGQGPQFIFQYYREEENGRGNFPPRFSGLQFPNYSSELNVNALELDDSALYLCASSPRGTASGNTIYFGEGSWLTVV.

V is TRBV6-5 and J is TRBJ1-4; D gene unclear. CDR1 MNHEY and CDR2 SVGAGI come from the germline V gene. This CDR3 region has 13 residues. V shed 2 bases and J shed 8 bases, with 9 bases lying between them. CDR3 nucleotides: TGTGCCAGCAGTTACGAGGCTTCGGAAAAACTGTTTTTT. Translating gives CASSYEASEKLFF.

The V call is TRBV28, the J call TRBJ2-7; the match to TRBD1 covers 8 bases. The CDR3 consists of 16 residues. With V trimmed by 3 bases and J by 2 bases, 9 bases remained unmatched. Germline values: CDR1 MDHEN, CDR2 SYDVKM. The CDR3 loop reads CASSLNSRGPPYEQYF. The CDR3 coding sequence is TGTGCCAGCAGTTTGAATTCCAGGGGGCCCCCCTACGAGCAGTACTTC.

The rearrangement links TRBV7-6 to TRBJ2-6; 7 bases match TRBD1. The CDR3 runs 19 residues. The J segment lost 0 bases and the V segment lost 5 bases, leaving 13 bases of the junction unmatched. Germline V CDR1 and CDR2: SGHVS, FNYEAQ. DNA for the CDR3: TGTGCCAGCAGCAGCGGCCCGGGACAGTACGACTCTGGGGCCAACGTCCTGACTTTC. This translates into CASSSGPGQYDSGANVLTF.

The chain has TRBV10-1 and TRBJ2-2; D gene unclear. V lost 4 bases and J 7 bases, leaving 13 bases between the germline ends. CDR3 length equals 14 residues. CDR1 is WNHNN, CDR2 SYGVQD, per germline (reference sequence). CDR3 coding DNA: TGCGCCAGCAGTGGCGGCTTTACGGTCGGGGAGCTGTTTTTT. Its protein is CASSGGFTVGELFF.

This chain links TRBV9 with TRBJ1-1; D remains unclear. The CDR3 loop spans 13 amino acids. Germline CDR1 reads SGDLS; CDR2 reads YYNGEE. Deletions cut 4 bases from V and 2 bases from J, with 9 bases between. CDR3 bases: TGTGCCAGCAGCTTGAGGGCTAACACTGAAGCTTTCTTT. Protein product: CASSLRANTEAFF.

Only one count was recorded for this clone. The chain has TRBV18 and TRBJ1-4; tentative D call: TRBD1 (6 bases). Looked up from germline, CDR1 is KGHSH and CDR2 is LQKENI. The CDR3 is 15 amino acids. The ends were cut back, 2 bases at V and 8 bases at J, with 15 bases in the middle. The DNA of the CDR3 is TGTGCCAGCTCACCAGGGACATCGGATAAGGAAAAACTGTTTTTT. Its protein product is CASSPGTSDKEKLFF.

The rearrangement uses TRBV9 and TRBJ2-7; 10 bases agree with TRBD1. The germline CDR1 and CDR2 sequences are SGDLS and YYNGEE. The CDR3 has 14 amino acids. Trimming cost V 4 bases and J 3 bases; bases outside gene matches: 4. CDR3 bases: TGTGCCAGCAGCTCACGGACAGGGGGCTACGAGCAGTACTTC. Translation gives CASSSRTGGYEQYF.

The DNA of the CDR3 is TGTGCCAGCAGACGTAGACAGGAGAACACTGAAGCTTTCTTT. This encodes CASRRRQENTEAFF. V is TRBV3-1 (or the pseudogene TRBV3-2) and J is TRBJ1-1; maybe TRBD1 (6 bases). CDR3 length equals 14 residues. CDR1 and CDR2 from the germline V gene are LGHDT and YNNKEL (reference sequence). The ends were cut back, 6 bases at V and 1 base at J, with 12 bases in the middle.

The V gene is TRBV10-2, the J gene TRBJ2-5, with D hard to call. Trimming cost V 3 bases and J 2 bases, with 13 bases left between them. The CDR3 has 15 amino acids. CDR1 is WSHSY and CDR2 is SAAADI in the germline V gene. Here the CDR3 DNA reads TGCGCCAGCAGTGACAGTCCAAAACCTCAAGAGACCCAGTACTTC. This encodes CASSDSPKPQETQYF.

The chain uses TRBV4-2 and TRBJ1-5; D is undetermined. V lost 1 base, J lost 8 bases, and 9 bases lay in between. The CDR3 is made up of 13 amino acids. CDR1 and CDR2 from the germline V gene are LGHNA and YNFKEQ. CDR3 sequence: CASSQVRVEPQHF. CDR3 bases: TGTGCCAGCAGCCAAGTACGGGTTGAGCCCCAGCATTTT.

This chain joins TRBV11-2 and TRBJ2-1; 7 bases agree with TRBD2. CDR3 length: 15 amino acids. Germline loops: CDR1 SGHAT, CDR2 FQNNGV. Trimming at V came to 0 bases and at J to 3 bases, leaving 2 bases not matched to a gene. The CDR3 DNA is TGTGCCAGCAGCTTAGAGGCTAGCGGCTACAATGAGCAGTTCTTC. Encoded protein: CASSLEASGYNEQFF.

The V gene is TRBV7-2, the J gene TRBJ2-3; D is possibly TRBD2 (5 bases). Trimming shortened V by 5 bases and J by 6 bases, and 18 bases separated the two germline ends. CDR1 and CDR2 from the germline V gene are SGHTA and FQGNSA. The CDR3 is made up of 15 amino acids. CDR3 bases: TGTGCCAGCAGCCGGCGAGCGGTGCTGACTGATACGCAGTATTTT. Translated, it gives CASSRRAVLTDTQYF.